This TCR beta chain derives from a study of blood T cell repertoires in COVID-19. The overall study: Both acute and convalescent COVID-19 samples were obtained from the United States, Italy and Spain. The cDNA or gDNA used as material had been derived from T cells, B-cell-depleted T cells, or PBMCs.

As handled by the study authors: Reference gene primer amplification gave estimated nucleated cell counts. Profiled with immunoSEQ multiplex PCR; TCRdb holds only in-frame clones, not every one. That table is the source of V, J and clone size, and D and trimming were worked out from the DNA. The top ten clones hold 6.6% of a sample with about 60,000 clones, approximately 79% of them seen once. Germline values: CDR1 SGDLS, CDR2 YYNGEE. The V end was cut by 6 bases, the J end by 4 bases, with 19 bases between. CDR3 size: 15 residues. V is TRBV9 and J is TRBJ2-5; possible D gene TRBD2, 7 bases. The source material was peripheral blood. This sequence was found in a man aged 60-69 years with acute or convalescent COVID-19. CDR3 sequence: CASNDGGGAGETQYF. The CDR3 DNA sequence: TGTGCCAGCAATGACGGCGGGGGCGCGGGAGAGACCCAGTACTTC.